A selection of T cell receptor beta chains follows, all from one sample in a study of T cells after yellow fever vaccination. MiXCR, applied by TCRdb to the 5' RACE reads, yields one record per CDR3 protein. The repertoire has a few hundred thousand distinct CDR3 sequences, over 4.5% of them found once; the top ten carry about 3.5%. The sample consisted of CD4+ T cells sorted from PBMCs, taken on the day of the yellow fever booster vaccination. The receptor set was obtained from a young man who received the YFV17D yellow fever vaccine. The CDR3 runs from the conserved cysteine through the conserved F or W. D genes are given only for firm matches. Clone size is not always given. Where it is, it says once, few, many or a class for expanded clones.

TRBD1	NA	TRBJ2-7	TRBV12-3/TRBV12-4	CASSIRDRSYEQYF	TGTGCCAGCAGTATCCGGGACAGGAGCTACGAGCAGTACTTC
NA	NA	TRBJ2-6	TRBV20-1	CSARASSGANVLTF	TGCAGTGCTAGGGCTAGCTCGGGGGCCAACGTCCTGACTTTC
TRBD1	NA	TRBJ2-5	TRBV5-5	CASCSPYRGVETQYF	TGTGCCAGCTGCTCCCCGTACAGGGGAGTCGAGACCCAGTACTTC
NA	few	TRBJ2-2	TRBV28	CASSFVGELFF	TGTGCCAGCAGTTTCGTCGGGGAGCTGTTTTTT
TRBD1	few	TRBJ2-2	TRBV28	CASSAGQGTGELFF	TGTGCCAGCAGTGCAGGACAGGGGACCGGGGAGCTGTTTTTT
NA	NA	TRBJ1-2	TRBV6-5	CASSWGRPIEGYTF	TGTGCCAGCAGTTGGGGACGACCGATTGAAGGCTACACCTTC
NA	NA	TRBJ2-1	TRBV12-3/TRBV12-4	CASSFRRLSYNEQFF	TGTGCCAGCAGTTTTCGGCGCCTCTCCTACAATGAGCAGTTCTTC
NA	many	TRBJ2-1	TRBV4-3	CASSQVKGGPNEQFF	TGCGCCAGCAGCCAAGTAAAAGGGGGGCCGAATGAGCAGTTCTTC
TRBD1	many	TRBJ2-2	TRBV5-1	CASSADRGAGELFF	TGCGCCAGCAGCGCCGACAGGGGGGCCGGGGAGCTGTTTTTT
NA	NA	TRBJ1-1	TRBV6-1	CASSDEGRNTEAFF	TGTGCCAGCAGTGATGAAGGGAGGAACACTGAAGCTTTCTTT
NA	few	TRBJ2-1	TRBV18	CASSPRYEQFF	TGTGCCAGCTCACCTAGGTACGAGCAGTTCTTC
TRBD1	NA	TRBJ1-6	TRBV6-2/TRBV6-3	CPSRPTGLSPLHF	TGTCCCAGCAGACCGACAGGGTTATCACCCCTCCACTTT
NA	few	TRBJ1-1	TRBV12-3/TRBV12-4	CASSLLAGTPRPGTEAFF	TGTGCCAGCAGTTTGTTGGCCGGGACGCCAAGACCGGGAACTGAAGCTTTCTTT
NA	NA	TRBJ2-3	TRBV5-4	CASSPDLMGADTQYF	TGTGCCAGCAGCCCGGACTTGATGGGGGCAGATACGCAGTATTTT
TRBD1	few	TRBJ1-5	TRBV20-1	CSARETGGGQPQHF	TGCAGTGCTAGAGAGACAGGGGGCGGGCAGCCCCAGCATTTT
NA	many	TRBJ1-6	TRBV7-2	CASSLGSLYNSPLHF	TGTGCCAGCAGCCTCGGCAGCCTTTATAATTCACCCCTCCACTTT
NA	NA	TRBJ1-5	TRBV4-3	CASSQGDQPQHF	TGCGCCAGCAGTCAAGGGGACCAGCCCCAGCATTTT
NA	few	TRBJ1-3	TRBV5-1	CASRRGSGNTIYF	TGCGCGAGCCGACGGGGCTCTGGAAACACCATATATTTT
TRBD2	many	TRBJ2-2	TRBV7-3	CASSPGGTGELFF	TGTGCCAGCAGCCCCGGGGGGACTGGGGAGCTGTTTTTT
NA	NA	TRBJ1-1	TRBV28	CASSLSRSGGDTEAFF	TGTGCCAGCAGTTTAAGTAGATCGGGGGGAGACACTGAAGCTTTCTTT
TRBD2	few	TRBJ2-3	TRBV4-2	CASSQDPLLLADTQYF	TGTGCCAGCAGCCAAGACCCCCTGTTACTAGCGGATACGCAGTATTTT
TRBD1	NA	TRBJ1-6	TRBV20-1	CSAPTGSYSPLHF	TGCAGTGCTCCGACAGGGAGTTATTCACCCCTCCACTTT
NA	NA	TRBJ2-5	TRBV5-1	CASSVTQETQYF	TGCGCCAGCAGCGTGACCCAAGAGACCCAGTACTTC
NA	many	TRBJ2-5	TRBV20-1	CSALLGRGETQYF	TGCAGTGCTCTCCTGGGGCGGGGAGAGACCCAGTACTTC
TRBD1	few	TRBJ1-2	TRBV5-1	CASSQTGGGYGYTF	TGCGCCAGCAGCCAGACAGGGGGCGGTTATGGCTACACCTTC
TRBD2	many	TRBJ2-1	TRBV20-1	CSAYLAGFNEQFF	TGCAGTGCCTACCTAGCGGGGTTCAATGAGCAGTTCTTC
NA	few	TRBJ1-5	TRBV4-3	CASSHRSGNQPQHF	TGCGCCAGCAGCCACCGATCAGGGAATCAGCCCCAGCATTTT
TRBD1	few	TRBJ2-7	TRBV6-6	CASSYTRQGYEQYF	TGTGCCAGCAGTTACACAAGACAGGGGTACGAGCAGTACTTC
NA	few	TRBJ2-2	TRBV28	CASSSDGSYSNRELFF	TGTGCCAGCAGTTCAGACGGATCCTACTCAAATCGGGAGCTGTTTTTT
NA	NA	TRBJ1-1	TRBV12-3/TRBV12-4	CASTPGGWTEAFF	TGTGCCAGCACCCCTGGAGGGTGGACTGAAGCTTTCTTT
NA	NA	TRBJ2-3	TRBV12-5	CASGTGGDTQYF	TGTGCTAGTGGAACTGGGGGGGATACGCAGTATTTT
NA	few	TRBJ1-2	TRBV5-1	CASSSTGIPNYGYTF	TGCGCCAGCAGCTCAACAGGGATCCCTAACTATGGCTACACCTTC
TRBD1	NA	TRBJ2-7	TRBV3-1	CASSQGQGTDEQYF	TGTGCCAGCAGCCAGGGACAGGGGACGGACGAGCAGTACTTC
NA	few	TRBJ2-7	TRBV6-5	CASSYRGSVTSYEQYF	TGTGCCAGCAGTTACAGAGGATCAGTAACTTCCTACGAGCAGTACTTC
TRBD1	NA	TRBJ1-2	TRBV12-3/TRBV12-4	CASSWDRGFGYTF	TGTGCCAGCAGTTGGGACAGGGGGTTCGGCTACACCTTC
NA	few	TRBJ1-2	TRBV4-3	CASSQESNNNYGYTF	TGCGCCAGCAGCCAAGAGTCAAACAATAACTATGGCTACACCTTC
TRBD1	few	TRBJ1-2	TRBV9	CASSSKDRGLNYGYTF	TGTGCCAGCAGCTCGAAAGACAGGGGTCTAAACTATGGCTACACCTTC
TRBD1	many	TRBJ2-2	TRBV5-1	CASGQGNTGELFF	TGCGCCAGTGGACAGGGCAACACCGGGGAGCTGTTTTTT
NA	many	TRBJ2-2	TRBV5-1	CASSLGLTVANTGELFF	TGCGCCAGCAGCTTGGGGCTCACAGTCGCGAACACCGGGGAGCTGTTTTTT
TRBD2	many	TRBJ2-7	TRBV5-4	CASSPYERTSKYEQYF	TGTGCCAGCAGCCCGTATGAGAGGACTAGCAAGTACGAGCAGTACTTC
NA	few	TRBJ2-3	TRBV9	CASSASADTQYF	TGTGCCAGCAGCGCAAGTGCAGATACGCAGTATTTT
NA	NA	TRBJ2-3	TRBV2	CASQVWGSNADTQYF	TGTGCCAGCCAGGTTTGGGGCTCAAACGCAGATACGCAGTATTTT
TRBD1	few	TRBJ1-1	TRBV12-3/TRBV12-4	CASSFGTGVAFF	TGTGCCAGCAGTTTTGGGACAGGGGTAGCTTTCTTT
TRBD2	NA	TRBJ2-1	TRBV7-2	CASSSSAFRDYPDNEQFF	TGTGCCAGCAGCTCATCGGCTTTCCGGGACTACCCGGACAATGAGCAGTTCTTC
NA	few	TRBJ2-1	TRBV7-6	CASSLTQGSRNEQFF	TGTGCCAGCAGCTTAACCCAGGGGTCGAGGAATGAGCAGTTCTTC
NA	many	TRBJ1-1	TRBV29-1	CSGILAGSEAFF	TGCAGCGGAATACTGGCAGGGTCTGAAGCTTTCTTT
NA	many	TRBJ1-2	TRBV18	CASSPWGIDGYTF	TGTGCCAGCTCACCATGGGGTATCGATGGCTACACCTTC
NA	NA	TRBJ1-1	TRBV11-2	CASSLVGGAFF	TGTGCCAGCAGCTTAGTGGGGGGAGCTTTCTTT
NA	many	TRBJ2-5	TRBV15	CATSREDAQETQYF	TGTGCCACCAGCAGAGAGGATGCGCAAGAGACCCAGTACTTC
NA	NA	TRBJ1-4	TRBV6-5	CASSFTGTNEKLFF	TGTGCCAGCAGCTTCACAGGGACTAATGAAAAACTGTTTTTT
NA	NA	TRBJ2-3	TRBV10-2	CASSEALGGGRDTEYF	TGCGCCAGCAGTGAGGCCCTGGGGGGCGGAAGGGATACGGAGTATTTT
NA	few	TRBJ1-1	TRBV18	CASSPVEDTEAFF	TGTGCCAGCTCACCAGTGGAAGACACTGAAGCTTTCTTT
NA	many	TRBJ2-5	TRBV12-3/TRBV12-4	CASSLRRRQETQYF	TGTGCCAGCAGTTTAAGACGCCGCCAAGAGACCCAGTACTTC